This T cell receptor (beta chain) was retrieved from a study of blood T cell repertoires in COVID-19. Study overall: The study drew acute and convalescent COVID-19 samples from the United States, Italy and Spain. PBMCs, B-cell-depleted T cells, or T cells provided the cDNA or gDNA that made up the material.

As handled by the study authors: The assay estimated nucleated cells by amplifying reference gene primers. Profiling relied on immunoSEQ multiplex PCR, and the TCRdb table lists in-frame clones only, not all of them. V, J and clone size derive from that table, while D and trimming were established from the DNA sequence. The sample lists over 35,000 clones; approximately 88% were seen once. The V and J ends lost 1 base and 5 bases, in that order; junction bases with no gene match: 1. CDR1 and CDR2 (germline): SGHTA, FQGNSA. The CDR3 is 15 amino acids. The receptor was isolated from a man aged 50-59 years with acute or convalescent COVID-19. Sequenced sample: peripheral blood. The V and J genes are TRBV7-2 and TRBJ2-2, with TRBD1 matching over 10 bases. This CDR3 is CASSLGGQGTGELFF. CDR3 bases: TGTGCCAGCAGCTTAGGGGGACAGGGGACCGGGGAGCTGTTTTTT.